This TCR beta chain originates from a study of blood T cell repertoires in COVID-19. The repertoire was sequenced with immunoSEQ multiplex PCR; TCRdb's copy has only in-frame clones and lacks some. The sample has approximately 300,000 clones, nearly 90% seen once; the top ten hold about 1%. This CDR3 has 17 residues. Per germline, CDR1 SGHTA and CDR2 FQGTGA. Trimming cost V 4 bases and J 4 bases; bases outside gene matches: 11. This clonotype was obtained from a woman between 40 and 50 years old with COVID-19, enrolled during active disease. The chain employs TRBV7-3 and TRBJ1-5; TRBD1 matches 9 bases. Material for sequencing was peripheral blood. Written as DNA, the CDR3 is TGTGCCAGCAGCTCTCGACAGGGGGGATTTTGGAATCAGCCCCAGCATTTT. Amino acids: CASSSRQGGFWNQPQHF.